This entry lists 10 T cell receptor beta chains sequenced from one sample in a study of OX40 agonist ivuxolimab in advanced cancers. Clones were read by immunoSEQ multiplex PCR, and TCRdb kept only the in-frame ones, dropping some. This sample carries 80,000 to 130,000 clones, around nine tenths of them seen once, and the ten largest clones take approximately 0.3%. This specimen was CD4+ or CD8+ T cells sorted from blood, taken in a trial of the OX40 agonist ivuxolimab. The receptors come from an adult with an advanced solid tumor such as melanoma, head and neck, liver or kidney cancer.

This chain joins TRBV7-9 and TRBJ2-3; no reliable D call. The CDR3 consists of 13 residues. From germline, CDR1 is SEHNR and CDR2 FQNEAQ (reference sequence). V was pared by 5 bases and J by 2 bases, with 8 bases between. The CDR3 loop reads CASSGDNTDTQYF. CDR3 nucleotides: TGTGCCAGCAGCGGAGACAACACAGATACGCAGTATTTT.

In nucleotides, the CDR3 is TGTGCCAGCAGCAAGGACAGGAACTATGGCTACACCTTC. This sequence encodes CASSKDRNYGYTF. The rearrangement joins TRBV9 to TRBJ1-2, with TRBD1 matching over 7 bases. Germline values: CDR1 SGDLS, CDR2 YYNGEE. The junction had 2 bases not matched to a gene; V was cut back by 4 bases and J by 2 bases. This CDR3 has 13 residues. The full variable domain, in which reference TRBV9 and TRBJ1-2 provide the parts outside the CDR3, is DSGVTQTPKHLITATGQRVTLRCSPRSGDLSVYWYQQSLDQGLQFLIQYYNGEERAKGNILERFSAQQFPDLHSELNLSSLELGDSALYFCASSKDRNYGYTFGSGTRLTVV.

The CDR3 DNA is TGTGCCAGCAGTCCCGGAGGACTAGCGAGACAAGAGACCCAGTACTTC. It specifies CASSPGGLARQETQYF. V and J are TRBV6-6 and TRBJ2-5; TRBD2 aligns across 9 bases. Unmatched junction bases numbered 9, after V lost 5 bases and J lost 2 bases. The CDR3 has 16 residues. In germline, CDR1 is MNHNY, CDR2 SVGAGI (reference sequence).

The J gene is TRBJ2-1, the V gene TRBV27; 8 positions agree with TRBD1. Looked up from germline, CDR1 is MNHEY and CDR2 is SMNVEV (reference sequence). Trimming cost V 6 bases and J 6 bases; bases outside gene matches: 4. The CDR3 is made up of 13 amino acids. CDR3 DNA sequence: TGTGCCAGCAGACCTACAGGGGGCAATGAGCAGTTCTTC. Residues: CASRPTGGNEQFF.

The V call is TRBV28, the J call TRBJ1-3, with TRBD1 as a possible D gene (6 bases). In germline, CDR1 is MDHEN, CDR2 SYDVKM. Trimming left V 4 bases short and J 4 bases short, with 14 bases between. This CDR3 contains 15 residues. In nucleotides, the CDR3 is TGTGCCAGCAGTTCCTACAGGGCTTCGGGAAACACCATATATTTT. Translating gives CASSSYRASGNTIYF.

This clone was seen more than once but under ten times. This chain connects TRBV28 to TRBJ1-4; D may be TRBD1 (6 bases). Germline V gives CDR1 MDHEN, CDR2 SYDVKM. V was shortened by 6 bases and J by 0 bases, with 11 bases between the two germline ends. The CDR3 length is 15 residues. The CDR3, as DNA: TGTGCCAGCAGCCTACAGGGTTCAACTAATGAAAAACTGTTTTTT. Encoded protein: CASSLQGSTNEKLFF.

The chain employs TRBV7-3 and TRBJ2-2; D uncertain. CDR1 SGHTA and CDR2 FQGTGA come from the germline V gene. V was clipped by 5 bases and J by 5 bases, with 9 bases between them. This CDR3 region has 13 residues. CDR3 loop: CASSLQPTGELFF. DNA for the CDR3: TGTGCCAGCAGCCTTCAGCCAACCGGGGAGCTGTTTTTT.

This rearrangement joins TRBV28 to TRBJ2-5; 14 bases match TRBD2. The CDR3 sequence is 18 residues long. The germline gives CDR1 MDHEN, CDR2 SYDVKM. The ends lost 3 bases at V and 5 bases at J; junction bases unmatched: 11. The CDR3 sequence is CASSFGGTSGSVWETQYF. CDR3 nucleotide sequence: TGTGCCAGCAGTTTCGGGGGGACTAGCGGGAGTGTCTGGGAGACCCAGTACTTC.

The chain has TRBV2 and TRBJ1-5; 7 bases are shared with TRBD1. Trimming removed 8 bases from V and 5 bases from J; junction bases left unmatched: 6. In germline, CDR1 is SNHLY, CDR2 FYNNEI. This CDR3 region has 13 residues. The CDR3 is CASGRGRDQPQHF. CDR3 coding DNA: TGTGCCAGCGGAAGGGGGCGCGATCAGCCCCAGCATTTT.

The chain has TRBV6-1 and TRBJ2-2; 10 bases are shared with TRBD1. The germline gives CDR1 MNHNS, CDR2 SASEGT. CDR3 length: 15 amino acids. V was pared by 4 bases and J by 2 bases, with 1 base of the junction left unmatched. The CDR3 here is CASSGTGGNTGELFF. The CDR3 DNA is TGTGCCAGCAGTGGGACAGGGGGTAACACCGGGGAGCTGTTTTTT.